This TCR beta chain is drawn from a study of blood T cell repertoires in COVID-19. Each recovered donor of Cohort 3 presented with two negative PCRs, clearance, or symptom resolution. The authors' processing: Cell counts per sample came from amplifying reference gene primers. The repertoire was sequenced with immunoSEQ multiplex PCR; TCRdb's copy has only in-frame clones and lacks some. V, J and clone size are those of that table, while D and trimming were read from the DNA. The top ten hold under 20% of the sample, which has approximately 200,000 clones, about 85% seen once. The CDR3 loop spans 13 amino acids. From germline, CDR1 is MNHEY and CDR2 SVGAGI. The J segment lost 0 bases and the V segment lost 8 bases, leaving 4 bases of the junction unmatched.

The sequenced material came from PBMCs or T cells enriched from blood (not recorded which). The V call is TRBV6-5, the J call TRBJ2-7, with TRBD2 matching over 7 bases. The receptor was derived from a man aged 35 to 55 who had recovered from COVID-19. The CDR3 is CASWGGRSYEQYF. The CDR3 coding sequence is TGTGCCAGCTGGGGGGGTCGCTCCTACGAGCAGTACTTC.